The clone carrying this T cell receptor beta chain is a singleton in its sample. The CDR3 has 14 residues. Trimming at V came to 3 bases and at J to 0 bases, leaving 1 base not matched to a gene. CDR1 is SQVTM and CDR2 is ANQGSEA in the germline V gene. In the original workflow: Researchers report that nucleated cell counts were estimated from reference gene primer amplification. Only in-frame clones appear in the TCRdb table, and some are missing; sequencing was by immunoSEQ multiplex PCR. V and J calls and clone size come straight from that table; D and trimming were deduced from the DNA. The data hold about 250,000 clones, with about 90% observed a single time. The data derive from a study of blood T cell repertoires in COVID-19. At the level of the study: Acute-phase and convalescent COVID-19 samples originated in the United States, Italy and Spain. Sources were T cells, B-cell-depleted T cells, or PBMCs; the material itself was cDNA or gDNA.

Sequencing used peripheral blood. The clonotype comes from a man older than 75 with acute or convalescent COVID-19. The chain is built from TRBV29-1 and TRBJ2-3; 9 nucleotides match TRBD2. The CDR3 DNA sequence: TGCAGCGTTGAGGGGACTAGCAGCACAGATACGCAGTATTTT. Translation gives CSVEGTSSTDTQYF.